These 30 T cell receptor beta chains originate from one sample sequenced in a study of blood T cell repertoires in COVID-19. Sequencing used immunoSEQ multiplex PCR; TCRdb keeps in-frame clones, though not all of them. The sample records roughly 410,000 clones, around 87% being singletons. Sequencing input: peripheral blood. These receptors were obtained from a woman in her sixties or seventies with COVID-19, enrolled during active disease.

The count of this clone is one. The V and J genes are TRBV5-4 and TRBJ1-4, with 8 positions matching TRBD1. J was trimmed by 3 bases and V by 3 bases; bases with no gene match: 7. Germline V gene lookup returns CDR1 SGHNT and CDR2 YYREEE (reference sequence). The CDR3 has 16 amino acids. CDR3 protein: CASSSWTGPSNEKLFF. The CDR3 bases are TGTGCCAGCAGCTCCTGGACAGGGCCTTCTAATGAAAAACTGTTTTTT.

The chain has TRBV18 and TRBJ2-7, with 7 bases that match TRBD2. The V segment lost 1 base and the J segment 2 bases; nucleotides outside the gene matches: 2. CDR3 size: 14 residues. The germline CDR1 and CDR2 sequences are KGHSH and LQKENI. The CDR3 sequence: CASSPRGGPYEQYF. As DNA, the CDR3 is TGTGCCAGCTCACCACGGGGGGGACCCTACGAGCAGTACTTC.

The gene calls are TRBV4-1 and TRBJ1-4; 8 bases agree with TRBD1. CDR1 and CDR2 from the germline V gene are MGHRA and YSYEKL. J was trimmed by 7 bases and V by 4 bases; bases with no gene match: 8. CDR3 size: 15 residues. The DNA of the CDR3 is TGCGCCAGCAGCCGTTCCGGCGACAGGGGTGAAAAACTGTTTTTT. Translation gives CASSRSGDRGEKLFF.

CDR3 sequence: CAWSVSRGPGELFF. In nucleotides, the CDR3 is TGTGCCTGGAGTGTATCAAGGGGGCCCGGGGAGCTGTTTTTT. The chain combines TRBV30 with TRBJ2-2; 7 bases align to TRBD1. The CDR3 contains 14 residues. With 0 bases clipped from V and 6 bases from J, the junction kept 4 bases outside the gene matches. Germline-derived CDR1 and CDR2 are GTSNPN and SVGIG (reference sequence).

DNA for the CDR3: TGTGCCAGCAGCTGGGCGATAGGGACTAGCGCACAAGAGACCCAGTACTTC. As protein: CASSWAIGTSAQETQYF. The chain combines TRBV5-4 with TRBJ2-5; TRBD2 matches at 10 bases. The ends lost 3 bases at V and 2 bases at J; junction bases unmatched: 10. This CDR3 comprises 17 residues. Germline-derived CDR1 and CDR2 are SGHNT and YYREEE (reference sequence).

This clone was seen a single time. The chain couples TRBV2 to TRBJ1-6; D is possibly TRBD1 (5 bases). With 8 bases removed from V and 10 bases from J, the gap between germline ends came to 15 bases. Germline CDR1 SNHLY, CDR2 FYNNEI. This CDR3 is 13 amino acids long. CDR3 bases: TGTGCCAGCCTCCGGGACTTCGGCTCACCCCTCCACTTT. As protein: CASLRDFGSPLHF.

The chain couples TRBV5-4 to TRBJ2-1, with D unclear. The CDR3 has 14 residues. With 4 bases removed from V and 5 bases from J, the gap between germline ends came to 13 bases. Germline V gene sequence: CDR1 SGHNT, CDR2 YYREEE (reference sequence). CDR3 nucleotide sequence: TGTGCCAGCAGCCCCGAGGCCCTTAACAATGAGCAGTTCTTC. Translated, it gives CASSPEALNNEQFF.

This chain links TRBV29-1 with TRBJ1-1; D remains ambiguous. The CDR3 consists of 13 residues. Per germline, CDR1 SQVTM and CDR2 ANQGSEA. V was pared by 6 bases and J by 2 bases, with 13 bases between. The CDR3 loop reads CSVPGQVNTEAFF. In DNA, the CDR3 is TGCAGCGTCCCTGGGCAGGTTAACACTGAAGCTTTCTTT.

V and J are TRBV4-1 and TRBJ1-4, with TRBD1 identical over 9 bases. The V segment lost 4 bases and the J segment 13 bases; nucleotides outside the gene matches: 16. The CDR3 runs 16 residues. CDR1 MGHRA and CDR2 YSYEKL come from the germline V gene. CDR3 amino acids: CASSPTTGGPAGGLFF. The CDR3 DNA follows: TGCGCCAGCAGCCCCACGACAGGGGGGCCGGCCGGAGGACTGTTTTTT.

This chain joins TRBV29-1 and TRBJ2-7; TRBD2 matches at 7 bases. The CDR3 consists of 13 residues. Germline trimming cut 4 bases from V and 3 bases from J; bases unmatched to any gene: 6. The V gene's germline CDR1 is SQVTM and CDR2 ANQGSEA. CDR3 loop: CSVAGGTNYEQYF. CDR3 DNA: TGCAGCGTTGCCGGTGGGACTAACTACGAGCAGTACTTC.

The V gene is TRBV24-1, the J gene TRBJ1-2; D is ambiguous. The germline V gene encodes CDR1 KGHDR and CDR2 SFDVKD. This CDR3 region has 12 residues. V dropped 3 bases and J dropped 11 bases, with 12 bases sitting between them. CDR3 DNA sequence: TGTGCCACCAGTGATCCCGGACTCGGATACACCTTC. Translation: CATSDPGLGYTF.

The chain recombines TRBV14 with TRBJ1-1; D perhaps matches TRBD1 (6 bases). Germline CDR1 reads SGHDN; CDR2 reads FVKESK. This CDR3 is built from 14 residues. V was trimmed by 2 bases and J by 2 bases, leaving 9 bases between them. The CDR3 loop is CASSQRGANTEAFF. CDR3 DNA: TGTGCCAGCAGCCAACGGGGGGCAAACACTGAAGCTTTCTTT.

V usage is TRBV6-2 or TRBV6-3 and J usage is TRBJ2-1; 10 nucleotides line up with TRBD1. CDR3 length: 15 residues. Germline V gives CDR1 MNHEY, CDR2 SVGEGT. Unmatched junction bases numbered 9, after V lost 4 bases and J lost 9 bases. CDR3 sequence: CASSSSGQGFPEQFF. DNA for the CDR3: TGTGCCAGCAGTTCCTCGGGACAGGGGTTTCCTGAGCAGTTCTTC.

V usage is TRBV29-1 and J usage is TRBJ2-1; TRBD2 is a possible D gene (5 bases). Deletions cut 8 bases from V and 4 bases from J, with 9 bases between. CDR3 length: 11 amino acids. Germline-derived CDR1 and CDR2 are SQVTM and ANQGSEA. As DNA, the CDR3 is TGCAGCCTTGGACTTTACAATGAGCAGTTCTTC. This encodes CSLGLYNEQFF.

The V and J genes are TRBV28 and TRBJ2-2; 9 bases are shared with TRBD1. CDR3 size: 16 residues. V trimming: 1 base; J trimming: 7 bases; junction bases outside the gene matches: 7. Per germline, CDR1 MDHEN and CDR2 SYDVKM. The CDR3 nucleotides are TGTGCCAGCAGTTTATCTGGGACAGGGTCAATCGGGGAGCTGTTTTTT. Translation gives CASSLSGTGSIGELFF.

The rearrangement links TRBV28 to TRBJ1-2; maybe TRBD1 (5 bases). The CDR3 totals 13 residues. CDR1 and CDR2 from the germline V gene are MDHEN and SYDVKM. Deletions cut 6 bases from V and 4 bases from J, with 12 bases between. CDR3 sequence (DNA): TGTGCCAGCAGGACGACAGTAGTCTATGGCTACACCTTC. Translating it yields CASRTTVVYGYTF.

The rearrangement uses TRBV5-6 and TRBJ1-1; D gene unclear. The germline V gene has CDR1 SGHDT and CDR2 YYEEEE. This CDR3 contains 14 residues. Trimming removed 0 bases from V and 0 bases from J, with 6 bases in between. The CDR3 loop is CASSLGLLNTEAFF. Written as DNA, the CDR3 is TGTGCCAGCAGCTTGGGGCTCCTGAACACTGAAGCTTTCTTT.

This chain uses TRBV30 with TRBJ2-2, with D tentatively TRBD1 (5 bases). Germline CDR1 GTSNPN, CDR2 SVGIG (reference sequence). The V and J ends lost 3 bases and 1 base respectively, with 6 bases between them. This CDR3 comprises 13 residues. The CDR3 coding sequence is TGTGCCTGGAGGGACAAGAACACCGGGGAGCTGTTTTTT. Translation: CAWRDKNTGELFF.

The chain links TRBV19 to TRBJ1-2, with a tentative D call TRBD1 (6 bases). V lost 5 bases to trimming and J lost 8 bases, with 9 bases between them. The CDR3 extends over 11 amino acids. Germline V lookup: CDR1 LNHDA, CDR2 SQIVND (reference sequence). The CDR3 spells CASSQGMGYTF. The CDR3 nucleotides are TGTGCCAGTAGTCAGGGGATGGGCTACACCTTC.

The chain uses TRBV25-1 and TRBJ1-4; 7 bases align to TRBD1. Germline V gives CDR1 MGHDK, CDR2 SYGVNS. This CDR3 comprises 16 residues. V gave up 5 bases and J gave up 8 bases; unmatched junction bases: 14. The CDR3 nucleotides are TGTGCCAGCAGTCCATACCCTACAGGGGCCAACGAAAAACTGTTTTTT. Protein product: CASSPYPTGANEKLFF.

The chain carries TRBV18 and TRBJ1-2, with 8 nucleotides matching TRBD1. The CDR3 is 16 amino acids. CDR1 is KGHSH, CDR2 LQKENI, per germline. V gave up 5 bases and J gave up 4 bases; unmatched junction bases: 12. In DNA, the CDR3 is TGTGCCAGCTCAACGGACAGGGACCCAATAATCTATGGCTACACCTTC. This codes for CASSTDRDPIIYGYTF.

This clone has a handful of counts. V is TRBV15 and J is TRBJ1-5; 12 nucleotides match TRBD1. This CDR3 has 15 residues. The V segment lost 10 bases and the J segment 7 bases; nucleotides outside the gene matches: 11. Germline V gene lookup returns CDR1 LNHNV and CDR2 YYDKDF (reference sequence). CDR3 in DNA: TGTGCCAGCTCCCGGGACAGGGGGCCTTTACAGCCCCAGCATTTT. It is translated as CASSRDRGPLQPQHF.

J is TRBJ1-5 and V is TRBV5-5; no clear D. This CDR3 spans 15 amino acids. Germline CDR1 SGHKS, CDR2 YYEKEE (reference sequence). The V end was cut by 0 bases, the J end by 3 bases, with 10 bases between. In DNA form, the CDR3 reads TGTGCCAGCAGCTTGGACAGAAACCCCAATCAGCCCCAGCATTTT. Protein sequence: CASSLDRNPNQPQHF.

The chain is built from TRBV6-6 and TRBJ1-5; 7 bases line up with TRBD1. The germline gives CDR1 MNHNY, CDR2 SVGAGI (reference sequence). V lost 7 bases and J lost 0; bases outside the gene matches: 6. This CDR3 is 15 amino acids long. CDR3 protein: CASTRTGDSNQPQHF. Written as DNA, the CDR3 is TGTGCCAGCACAAGAACAGGGGATAGCAATCAGCCCCAGCATTTT.

V gene TRBV3-1 (or the pseudogene TRBV3-2) combines with J gene TRBJ1-6; 9 bases fit TRBD1. After removal of 2 bases from V and 5 bases from J, the junction contained 7 bases not matched to a gene. The germline V gene encodes CDR1 LGHDT and CDR2 YNNKEL (reference sequence). CDR3 length equals 17 residues. The CDR3 region is CASSQQLRDRDNSPLHF. The CDR3 DNA reads as TGTGCCAGCAGCCAACAGCTCCGGGACAGGGATAATTCACCCCTCCACTTT.

CDR3 sequence reads: CASSTNRERNYGYTF. The CDR3, as DNA: TGTGCCAGCAGCACAAACAGGGAGAGGAACTATGGCTACACCTTC. The chain combines TRBV11-2 with TRBJ1-2; D perhaps matches TRBD1 (6 bases). CDR3 length: 15 residues. Between the trimmed V and J ends, which lost 5 bases and 2 bases, there was a span of 15 bases. Per germline, CDR1 SGHAT and CDR2 FQNNGV.

The rearrangement joins TRBV5-4 to TRBJ1-2, with TRBD1 matching over 8 bases. CDR1 is SGHNT, CDR2 YYREEE, per germline (reference sequence). The CDR3 runs to 15 residues. After removal of 4 bases from V and 8 bases from J, the junction contained 13 bases not matched to a gene. CDR3 DNA: TGTGCCAGCAGCGAGGACCGGGACAGGACGTCGGGCTACACCTTC. Its translation is CASSEDRDRTSGYTF.

The chain employs TRBV5-1 and TRBJ2-1; 12 positions agree with TRBD2. This CDR3 is built from 17 residues. J gave up 10 bases and V 4 bases, and 15 bases lay outside the gene matches. The germline CDR1 and CDR2 sequences are SGHRS and YFSETQ. The CDR3 DNA sequence: TGCGCCAGCAGCCCTGGACTAGCGGGGCGAACCTTAGGGGAGCAGTTCTTC. Translation gives CASSPGLAGRTLGEQFF.

This clone was seen a single time. The chain recombines TRBV7-8 with TRBJ2-7; possible D gene TRBD2, 5 bases. Trimming took off 0 bases at V and 4 bases at J, with 10 bases between the two ends. The germline gives CDR1 SGHVS, CDR2 FQNEAQ. CDR3 length equals 14 residues. CDR3 sequence (DNA): TGTGCCAGCAGCTTAGCCGGGGTGATTTACGAGCAGTACTTC. It specifies CASSLAGVIYEQYF.

The chain joins TRBV29-1 to TRBJ2-3; TRBD1 agrees at 9 bases. The CDR3 contains 16 residues. CDR1 and CDR2 from the germline V gene are SQVTM and ANQGSEA. With 3 bases clipped from V and 3 bases from J, the junction kept 10 bases outside the gene matches. CDR3 sequence: CSVEGGMGQGTDTQYF. CDR3 coding DNA: TGCAGCGTTGAGGGCGGTATGGGACAGGGTACAGATACGCAGTATTTT.